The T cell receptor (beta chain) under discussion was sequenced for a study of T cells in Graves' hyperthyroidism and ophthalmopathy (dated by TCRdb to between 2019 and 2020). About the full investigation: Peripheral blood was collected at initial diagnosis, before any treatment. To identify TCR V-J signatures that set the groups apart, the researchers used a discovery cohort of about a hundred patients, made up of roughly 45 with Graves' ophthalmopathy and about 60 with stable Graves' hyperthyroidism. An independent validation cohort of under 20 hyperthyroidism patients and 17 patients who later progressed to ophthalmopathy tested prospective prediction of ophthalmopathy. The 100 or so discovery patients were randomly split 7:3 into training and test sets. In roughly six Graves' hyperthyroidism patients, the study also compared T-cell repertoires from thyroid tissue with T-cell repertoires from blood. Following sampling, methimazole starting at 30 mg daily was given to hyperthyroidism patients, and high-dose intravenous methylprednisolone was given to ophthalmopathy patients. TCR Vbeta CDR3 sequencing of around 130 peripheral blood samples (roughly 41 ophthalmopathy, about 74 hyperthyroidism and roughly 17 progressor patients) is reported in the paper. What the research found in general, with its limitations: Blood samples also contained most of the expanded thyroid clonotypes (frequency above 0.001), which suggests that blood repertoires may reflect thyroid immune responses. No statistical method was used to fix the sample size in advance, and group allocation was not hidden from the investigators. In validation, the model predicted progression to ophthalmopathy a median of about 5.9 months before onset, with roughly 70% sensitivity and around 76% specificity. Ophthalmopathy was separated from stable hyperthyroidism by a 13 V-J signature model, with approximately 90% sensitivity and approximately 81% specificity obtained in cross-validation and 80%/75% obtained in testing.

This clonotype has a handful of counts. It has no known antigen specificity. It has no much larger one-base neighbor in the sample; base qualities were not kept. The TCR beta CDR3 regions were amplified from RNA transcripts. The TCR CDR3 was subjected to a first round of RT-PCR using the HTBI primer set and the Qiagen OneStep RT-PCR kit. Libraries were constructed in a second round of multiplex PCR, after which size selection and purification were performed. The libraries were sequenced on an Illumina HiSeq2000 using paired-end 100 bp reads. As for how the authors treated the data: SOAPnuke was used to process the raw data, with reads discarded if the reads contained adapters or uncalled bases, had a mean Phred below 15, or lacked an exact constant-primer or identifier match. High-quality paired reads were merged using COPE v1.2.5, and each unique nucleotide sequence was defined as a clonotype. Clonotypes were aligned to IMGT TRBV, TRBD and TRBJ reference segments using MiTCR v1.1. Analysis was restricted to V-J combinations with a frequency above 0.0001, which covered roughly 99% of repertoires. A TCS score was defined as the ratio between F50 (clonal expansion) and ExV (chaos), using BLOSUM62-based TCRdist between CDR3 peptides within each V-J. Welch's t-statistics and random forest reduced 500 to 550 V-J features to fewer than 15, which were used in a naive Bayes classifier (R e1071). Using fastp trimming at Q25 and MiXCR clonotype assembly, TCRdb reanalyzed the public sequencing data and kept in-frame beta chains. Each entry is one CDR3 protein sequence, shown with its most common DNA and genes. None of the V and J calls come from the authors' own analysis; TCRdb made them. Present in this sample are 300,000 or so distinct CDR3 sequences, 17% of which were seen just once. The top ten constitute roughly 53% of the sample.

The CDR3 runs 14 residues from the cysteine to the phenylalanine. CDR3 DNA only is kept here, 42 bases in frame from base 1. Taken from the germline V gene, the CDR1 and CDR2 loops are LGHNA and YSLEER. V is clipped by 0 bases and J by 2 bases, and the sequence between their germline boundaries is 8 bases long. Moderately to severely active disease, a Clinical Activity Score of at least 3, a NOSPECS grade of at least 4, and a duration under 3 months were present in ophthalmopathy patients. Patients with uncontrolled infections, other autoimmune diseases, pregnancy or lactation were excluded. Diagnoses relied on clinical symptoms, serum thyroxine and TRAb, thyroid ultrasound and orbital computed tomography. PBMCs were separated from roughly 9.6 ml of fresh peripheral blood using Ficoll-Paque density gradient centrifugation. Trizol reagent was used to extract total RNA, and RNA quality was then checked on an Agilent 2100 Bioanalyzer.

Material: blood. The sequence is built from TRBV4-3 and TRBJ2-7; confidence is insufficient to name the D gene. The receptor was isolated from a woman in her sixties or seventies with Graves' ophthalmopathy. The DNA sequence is TGCGCCAGCAGCCAAGATTGGACGACCTACGAGCAGTACTTC. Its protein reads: CASSQDWTTYEQYF.